This T cell receptor (beta chain) is from a study of T cells in Graves' hyperthyroidism and ophthalmopathy. As concerns this clonotype: Its antigen is not identified.

Clinical Activity Scores of at least 3, NOSPECS grades of at least 4 and durations under 3 months characterized ophthalmopathy patients. Amplified TCR beta CDR3 regions came from RNA transcripts. The HTBI primer set served for first-round RT-PCR of the TCR CDR3. TCRdb used MiXCR to reprocess the multiplex PCR reads, holding one entry per CDR3 protein. This sample has almost 250,000 distinct CDR3 sequences, with approximately 23% found just once. General study results and limits: Ophthalmopathy and stable hyperthyroidism were separated by a 13 V-J model. Expanded thyroid clonotypes (above 0.001) were mostly also found in blood. Ophthalmopathy onset followed model prediction by a median about seven months.

The material sequenced was blood. The TCR sequence derives from a woman in her 40s with Graves' ophthalmopathy.

The CDR3 nucleotides are TGTGCCAGCAGTACGAGACAAAGCACGGGCTACACCTTC. Protein sequence: CASSTRQSTGYTF. The chain joins TRBV6-1 to TRBJ1-2; D not certain. Germline V gives CDR1 MNHNS, CDR2 SASEGT. This CDR3 is built from 13 residues. The V end lost 5 bases, the J end lost 8 bases, and 15 bases lay between the germline ends.